The source of this T cell receptor beta chain is a study of vaccination effects on CD4 cells after COVID-19 (dated by TCRdb to between 2020 and 2023). The study in broad terms: Post-vaccine samples across the study were collected a median of 72 days after the second dose, with a range of 14 to 241. SARS-CoV-2 spike-specific CD4+ TCR repertoires were compared before and after mRNA vaccination in COVID-19 convalescent patients and in infection-naive vaccine recipients. Altogether, some 10 COVID-19 convalescent patients and several SARS-CoV-2-naive healthy vaccine recipients made up the full study. The Oncomine TCR Beta short-read assay on an Illumina iSeq 100 was used to sequence cultures from other donors in the study.

In the ViraFEST assay, PBMC were stimulated with viral peptide pools, and TCR sequencing was then used to find antigen-specific CD4+ T cell clonotypes based on their expansion. After less than 13 days of culture, CD4+ T cells were isolated with the EasySep CD4+ T cell isolation kit. Two doses of either the BNT162b2 or the mRNA-1273 mRNA SARS-CoV-2 vaccine were administered to participants. The absence of prior SARS-CoV-2 infection in healthy vaccine recipients was confirmed by negative nucleocapsid antibodies before and after vaccination. Each well held two million PBMC cultured in IMDM containing roughly 4.9% human AB serum, 8 to 10 IU/ml IL-2 and gentamicin, along with around 11 ug/ml peptides. Half of the culture medium was replaced with fresh IL-2-containing medium on days 3 and 7. Unless otherwise noted, each peptide stimulation condition was cultured in triplicate wells. PBMC were separated from whole blood using Ficoll-Paque Plus gradient centrifugation and were then either cryopreserved at -140C or used fresh. The overlapping peptide pools covered the spike proteins of SARS-CoV-2 as well as those of the common cold coronaviruses HCoV-NL63, HCoV-OC43 and HCoV-229E. The QIAamp micro DNA kit was used to extract genomic DNA from the cultured CD4+ T cells.

The CDR3 holds 14 amino acids from the cysteine to the phenylalanine. Of the read, only the CDR3 DNA is kept; its 42 bases are in frame from base 1. Per the germline V gene, LGHNA is the CDR1 and YNFKEQ is the CDR2. V is reduced by 1 base and J by 8 bases, leaving a spacing of 13 bases between them. Library construction relied on the immunoSEQ multiplex PCR assay. TCR beta CDR3 sequencing was performed on DNA from the cultured, isolated CD4+ T cells. In the original analysis: Non-productive TCR sequences were removed, reads were trimmed to the CDR3 region, and CDR3s of at least 7 amino acids were retained. The MANAFEST web app was used to pick out antigen-specific clonotypes by comparing their expansion in peptide wells with that in reference cultures. Positive clones required FDR<0.05 expansion versus reference and all other wells, odds ratio above 5, and frequency above 0.1% in two replicate wells. Clonotypes significantly expanded in SARS-CoV-2 spike wells and in at least one common cold coronavirus spike condition were defined as cross-reactive. CDR3 similarity was assessed by Levenshtein distance with the stringdist R package, and unrooted trees were built with ape in R 3.6.1. Drawn from immuneACCESS, this table holds only the in-frame rearrangements with V and J called that TCRdb kept. Clones are partly lost; checked studies trace under half to an unresolved V gene and leave the rest unexplained. V, J and clone size were drawn from that table, and D and trimming were deduced from the DNA. The sample has roughly 27,000 clones on record, approximately 83% of them singletons. In total, the top ten clones hold over 1.3% of the sample.

On this clone itself: The target of this receptor is not known. Qualities for individual bases were not recorded, and no much larger clone is one base off.

Findings and caveats that apply to the study as a whole: Marked clonal contraction was observed in both infection-induced and vaccine-induced clones at late post-vaccination timepoints, consistent with waning T cell responses. The study was limited by a small number of convalescent patients and lacked early post-infection timepoints. Among healthy vaccine recipients, nearly all vaccine-induced clones were SARS-CoV-2 mono-reactive, and only 1 of 255 was cross-reactive with common cold coronaviruses.

The V and J segments used are TRBV4-2 and TRBJ2-3; no D segment can be confidently identified. Material: CD4+ T cells from PBMCs cultured with HCoV-NL63 spike peptides, obtained after COVID-19 vaccination. The meaning of the sample's cell subset or site label: HCoV-NL63 spike overlapping peptide pool stimulation. This receptor was taken from a human donor who received a COVID-19 vaccine. Some clones in this sample may be carry-over from other donors' samples. The CDR3 reads CASSQVNLPATQYF. Read as DNA, the sequence is TGTGCCAGCAGCCAAGTAAATCTTCCTGCTACGCAGTATTTT.